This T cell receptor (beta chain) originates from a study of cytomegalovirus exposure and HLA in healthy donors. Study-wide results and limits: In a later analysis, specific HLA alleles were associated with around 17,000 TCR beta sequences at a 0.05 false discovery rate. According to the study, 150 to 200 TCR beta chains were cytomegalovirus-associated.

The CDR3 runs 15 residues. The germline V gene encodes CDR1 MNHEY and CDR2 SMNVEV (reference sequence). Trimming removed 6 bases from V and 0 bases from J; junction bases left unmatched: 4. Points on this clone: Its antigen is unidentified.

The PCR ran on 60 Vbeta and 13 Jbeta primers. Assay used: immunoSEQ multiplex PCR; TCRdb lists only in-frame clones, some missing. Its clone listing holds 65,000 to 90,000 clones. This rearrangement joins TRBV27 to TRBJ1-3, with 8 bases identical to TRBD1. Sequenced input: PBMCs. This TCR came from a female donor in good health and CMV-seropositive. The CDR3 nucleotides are TGTGCCAGCAGGGAAACAGGGGGCTCTGGAAACACCATATATTTT. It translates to CASRETGGSGNTIYF.